The TCR beta chain under discussion was sequenced for a study of brain metastases from non-small cell lung cancer. TCRdb's copy holds only in-frame clones and misses some; the assay was immunoSEQ multiplex PCR. The table records around 1,600 clones, 81% of them present only once. Germline values: CDR1 SGDLS, CDR2 YYNGEE. The V and J ends lost 2 bases and 12 bases respectively, with 15 bases between them. This CDR3 spans 13 amino acids. The sequencing input was tumor-adjacent normal tissue. The rearrangement links TRBV9 to TRBJ2-1; D not resolved. This clonotype was obtained from a donor aged 40 or over with non-small cell lung cancer. The CDR3 loop is CASSVSQASGQFF. CDR3 nucleotides: TGTGCCAGCAGCGTTTCGCAGGCCTCGGGGCAGTTCTTC.